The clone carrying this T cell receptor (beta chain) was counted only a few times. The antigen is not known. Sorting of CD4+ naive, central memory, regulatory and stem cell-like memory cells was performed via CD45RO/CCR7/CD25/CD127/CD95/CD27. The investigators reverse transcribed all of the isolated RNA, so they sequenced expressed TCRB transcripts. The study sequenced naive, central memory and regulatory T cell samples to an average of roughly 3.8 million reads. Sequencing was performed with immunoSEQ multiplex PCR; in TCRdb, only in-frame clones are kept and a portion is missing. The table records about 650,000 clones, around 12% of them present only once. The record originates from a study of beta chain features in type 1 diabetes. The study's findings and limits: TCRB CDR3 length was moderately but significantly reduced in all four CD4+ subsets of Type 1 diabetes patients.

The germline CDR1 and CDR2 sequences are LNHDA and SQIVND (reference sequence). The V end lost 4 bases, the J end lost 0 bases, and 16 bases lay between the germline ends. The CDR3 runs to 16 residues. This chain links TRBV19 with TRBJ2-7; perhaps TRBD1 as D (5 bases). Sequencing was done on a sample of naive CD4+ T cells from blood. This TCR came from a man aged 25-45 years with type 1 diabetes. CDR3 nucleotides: TGTGCCAGTAGTAGGAGTACAGGTGATACCTCCTACGAGCAGTACTTC. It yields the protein CASSRSTGDTSYEQYF.